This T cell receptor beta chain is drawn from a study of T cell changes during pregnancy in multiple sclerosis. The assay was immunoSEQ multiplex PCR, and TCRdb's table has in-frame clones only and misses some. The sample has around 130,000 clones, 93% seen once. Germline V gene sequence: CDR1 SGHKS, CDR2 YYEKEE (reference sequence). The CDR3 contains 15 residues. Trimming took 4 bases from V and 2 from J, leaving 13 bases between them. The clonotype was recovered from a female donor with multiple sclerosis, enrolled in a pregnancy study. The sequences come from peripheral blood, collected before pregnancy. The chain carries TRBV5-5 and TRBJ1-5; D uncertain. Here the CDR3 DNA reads TGTGCCAGCAGCCCCAGACTGGAGGGCAATCAGCCCCAGCATTTT. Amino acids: CASSPRLEGNQPQHF.